This T cell receptor (beta chain) is drawn from a study of OX40 agonist ivuxolimab in advanced cancers. Study-wide context: Every patient in dose escalation had hepatocellular carcinoma, melanoma, renal cell or head and neck cancer. Averaging about 60 years in age, with a range of 23 to 79, the cohort was approximately 87% male.

TCRdb keeps only in-frame clones here, not all; method: immunoSEQ multiplex PCR. The sample consists of about 84,000 clones, 84% of them appearing once. This CDR3 is 16 amino acids long. The germline V gene has CDR1 LGHNT and CDR2 FRNRAP. V was pared by 0 bases and J by 6 bases, with 18 bases between. This specimen was CD4+ or CD8+ T cells sorted from blood, taken in a trial of the OX40 agonist ivuxolimab. This chain connects TRBV12-5 to TRBJ2-7; possibly TRBD2 for D (6 bases). This clonotype was sampled from an adult with an advanced solid tumor such as melanoma, head and neck, liver or kidney cancer. The CDR3 nucleotides are TGTGCTAGTGGTTTGGTAACGGGCGGGGTAGGCAGCGAGCAGTACTTC. Its translation is CASGLVTGGVGSEQYF.